This T cell receptor (beta chain) was captured in a study of blood T cell repertoires in COVID-19. About the research overall: Researchers got acute and convalescent COVID-19 samples from the United States, Italy and Spain.

The repertoire was sequenced with immunoSEQ multiplex PCR; TCRdb's copy has only in-frame clones and lacks some. The sample shows around 320,000 clones, around 89% of them seen only once. This clonotype was sampled from a woman aged 25 to 39 who had recovered from COVID-19. Specimen: peripheral blood.

The CDR3, as DNA: TGTGCCAGCAGCTTAAGGCGGCCAGCGGGGCTTGATACAGATACGCAGTATTTT. Residues: CASSLRRPAGLDTDTQYF. The chain recombines TRBV7-3 with TRBJ2-3, with TRBD2 identical over 7 bases. The CDR3 is made up of 18 amino acids. CDR1 is SGHTA and CDR2 is FQGTGA in the germline V gene. With 1 base clipped from V and 3 bases from J, the junction kept 13 bases outside the gene matches.